This T cell receptor (beta chain) was observed in a study of shared clonotypes between healthy human individuals. General study points: Clonotypes that were shared across a handful of donors made up approximately 5% of naive CD4 clonotypes.

Genomic DNA from each subset was divided evenly over several immunoSEQ plates. The data were produced by immunoSEQ multiplex PCR, yet TCRdb's version contains in-frame clones alone and is incomplete. The data contain some 2,400,000 clones, approximately 94% of them seen just once; the ten biggest clones take up around 0.13%. A remark on this clone: What it binds is unknown. Distinct nucleotide sequences in the sample also encode this CDR3.

The CDR3 totals 15 residues. Germline CDR1 MNHNS, CDR2 SASEGT. Trimming cost V 2 bases and J 7 bases; bases outside gene matches: 4. This clonotype was obtained from a man aged 18 to 30 in good health. The sequenced sample consisted of naive CD4+ T cells sorted from blood. Indicated subset: CD45RA+ positively selected. V and J are TRBV6-1 and TRBJ1-4, with TRBD1 matching 10 bases. Written as DNA, the CDR3 is TGTGCCAGCAGTGAAAGGGGACAGGGGCGTGAAAAACTGTTTTTT. Translated: CASSERGQGREKLFF.